These 5 T cell receptor beta chains came from one sample sequenced in a study of shared clonotypes between healthy human individuals. TCRdb keeps only in-frame clones here, not all; method: immunoSEQ multiplex PCR. Among roughly 2 million clones listed, 90% to 95% were seen once. Sequencing was performed on naive CD4+ T cells sorted from blood. As to subset: CD45RA+ positively selected. The source of these receptors is a young man in good health.

The chain employs TRBV11-2 and TRBJ2-5, with D maybe TRBD2 (6 bases). Per the germline V gene, CDR1 is SGHAT and CDR2 is FQNNGV. V lost 4 bases to trimming and J lost 1 base, with 13 bases between them. The CDR3 spans 15 residues. The chain's CDR3 is CASSSGQLAQETQYF. DNA of the CDR3: TGTGCCAGCAGCTCCGGACAACTAGCCCAAGAGACCCAGTACTTC. Looking up the rest from reference TRBV11-2 and TRBJ2-5 gives the full variable domain: EAGVAQSPRYKIIEKRQSVAFWCNPISGHATLYWYQQILGQGPKLLIQFQNNGVVDDSQLPKDRFSAERLKGVDSTLKIQPAKLEDSAVYLCASSSGQLAQETQYFGPGTRLLVL.

Turning to this clone: At the DNA level, this CDR3 is encoded by other sequences in the same sample as well. The genes are TRBV28 and TRBJ2-7, with D perhaps TRBD2 (6 bases). The V gene's germline CDR1 is MDHEN and CDR2 SYDVKM. V lost 8 bases to trimming and J lost 4 bases, with 15 bases between them. The CDR3 covers 13 residues. CDR3 in DNA: TGTGCCAGCTCGAGGGCGGGGTTGTACGAGCAGTACTTC. Translation: CASSRAGLYEQYF.

As to this clone: A much larger clone differs by one base, so this may be a read error. V is TRBV30 and J is TRBJ1-2, with D unresolved. The CDR3 runs to 12 residues. V lost 1 base, J lost 10 bases, and 13 bases lay in between. Germline values: CDR1 GTSNPN, CDR2 SVGIG (reference sequence). In nucleotides, the CDR3 is TGTGCCTGGAGTGGTGGCCCTGGAGCCTACACCTTC. Translating it yields CAWSGGPGAYTF.

The chain links TRBV6-1 to TRBJ2-5; no clear D gene. Per the germline V gene, CDR1 is MNHNS and CDR2 is SASEGT. Trimming cost V 3 bases and J 5 bases, with 16 bases left between them. The CDR3 totals 15 residues. The CDR3 sequence is CASSEGFKGRETQYF. CDR3 in DNA: TGTGCCAGCAGTGAGGGTTTCAAGGGCCGGGAGACCCAGTACTTC.

As concerns this clone: A much larger clone differs from this one at a single base, so this may be a read error. The same CDR3 can be traced to other DNA sequences in this sample. The rearrangement joins TRBV27 to TRBJ2-7; D gene unclear. Germline V lookup: CDR1 MNHEY, CDR2 SMNVEV (reference sequence). The CDR3 is 11 residues long. V was trimmed by 6 bases and J by 0 bases, leaving 3 bases between them. The DNA of the CDR3 is TGTGCCAGCAGCAGCTCCTACGAGCAGTACTTC. Translating gives CASSSSYEQYF.